The clone carrying this TCR beta chain was observed many times. No antigen is known for it. The record originates from a study of neurological immune-mediated disorders. Study conclusions and caveats: Sharing of CDR3 amino acid sequences among expanded clones across subjects was absent, suggesting private repertoires in all groups.

The sorted-subset TCR libraries were prepared using 800,000 to 1,000,000 CD4+ or CD8+ T cells as the starting material. The cDNA was synthesized by means of template-switch 5'RACE, which was carried out with 10-nucleotide random UMIs. Per sequencing run, 15-18 subjects together gave over 170 million TCR-beta sequences. MiXCR, run by TCRdb on the 5' RACE reads, gives a single entry per CDR3 protein. The table includes more than 15,000 distinct CDR3 sequences, 13% to 15% detected once. CDR3 size: 15 residues. With V trimmed by 4 bases and J by 0 bases, 7 bases remained unmatched. The germline gives CDR1 SGHRS, CDR2 YFSETQ.

V usage is TRBV5-1 and J usage is TRBJ2-7, with 7 bases that match TRBD1. The source material was CD4+ T cells from blood. This receptor was taken from a woman aged 55-70 years with HTLV-1-associated myelopathy (HAM/TSP). CDR3 protein: CASSPTGANSYEQYF. The DNA for the CDR3 is TGCGCCAGCAGCCCTACAGGGGCCAACTCCTACGAGCAGTACTTC.